The sequence of this TCR beta chain was determined in a study of human T cells and chemical hapten exposure. Overall study context: Skin on the upper inner arm, roughly 2 cm by roughly 2 cm in size, was sensitized with 2% DPC. Study-level points and caveats: TCRs above 1 in 1000 frequency stayed constant with DPC sensitization.

As processed by the authors: Individual samples carried between about 23,224 and 750,000 TCRs, with 95,638 as the median. Via MiXCR, TCRdb re-called the RACE reads, giving one row per CDR3 protein. What appears here as the V and J calls and clone size reflects TCRdb's work, not the paper's. In the table there are around 120,000 distinct CDR3 sequences, roughly 9.6% of which are singletons. There are 14 residues in the CDR3. The germline gives CDR1 SEHNR, CDR2 FQNEAQ (reference sequence). With regard to this clonotype: Its antigen is as yet unknown. One junction end does not reproduce the germline sequence, and a read error may be involved.

The time point was: patch test 1, 2 weeks after DPC sensitization. The sample's treatment: therapeutic diphenylcyclopropenone sensitization with weekly scalp DPC. The donor pool consisted of alopecia patients aged 18 to 70 years, considered suitable for DPC. Material: whole blood, obtained in connection with sensitization to the hapten diphenylcyclopropenone (DPC). This clonotype was obtained from a woman in her thirties or forties with alopecia areata. Some clones in this sample may be carry-over from other donors' samples. The chain uses TRBV7-9 and TRBJ2-6, with D perhaps matching TRBD1 (5 bases). The CDR3 sequence: CASSFYAGANVLTF. CDR3 nucleotide sequence: TGTGCCAGCAGCTTCTACGCTGGGGCCAACGTCTTGACTTTC.